The following is a T cell receptor beta chain sequence with its context. No antigen is known for it. 5'RACE template switching with UMIs generated TCR beta cDNA. From the 5' RACE reads, TCRdb lists one entry per CDR3 protein and no DNA. This sample's clone table lists about 460,000 distinct CDR3 sequences. This sample stems from a study of T cells expressing NK-cell markers. The CDR3 extends over 14 amino acids. Germline values: CDR1 MRHNA, CDR2 SNTAGT. Study conclusions and caveats: Several donors likewise had their CD3+CD56-NKG2C+ fraction led by these clonotypes.

The clonotype comes from a woman in her forties or fifties in good health. Sequences were obtained from blood T cells: a sorted CD56 or NKG2C T cell subset, CD4+ or CD8+ T cells, or bulk PBMC T cells (not recorded which). V is TRBV6-4 and J is TRBJ2-5; there is no DNA to check the TCRdb D call of TRBD2. CDR3 amino acids: CASRGPGLKETQYF.